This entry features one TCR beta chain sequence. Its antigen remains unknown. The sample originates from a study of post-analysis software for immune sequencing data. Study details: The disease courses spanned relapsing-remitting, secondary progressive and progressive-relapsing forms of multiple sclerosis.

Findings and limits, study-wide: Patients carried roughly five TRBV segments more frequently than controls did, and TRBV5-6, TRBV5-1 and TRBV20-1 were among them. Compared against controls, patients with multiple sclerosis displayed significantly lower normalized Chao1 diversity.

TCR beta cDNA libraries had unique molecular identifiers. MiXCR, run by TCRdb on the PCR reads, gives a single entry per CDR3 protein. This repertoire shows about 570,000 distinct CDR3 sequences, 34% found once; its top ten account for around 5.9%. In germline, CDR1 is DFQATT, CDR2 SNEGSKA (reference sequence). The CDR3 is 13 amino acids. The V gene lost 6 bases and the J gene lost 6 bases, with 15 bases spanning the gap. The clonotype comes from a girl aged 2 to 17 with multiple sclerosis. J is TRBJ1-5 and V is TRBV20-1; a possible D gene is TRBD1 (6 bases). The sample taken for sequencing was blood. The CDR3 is CSAPIRGAQPQHF. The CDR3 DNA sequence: TGCAGTGCCCCGATAAGGGGGGCTCAGCCCCAGCATTTT.